The clone carrying this T cell receptor beta chain was seen many times. The sample belongs to a study of T cells in Graves' hyperthyroidism and ophthalmopathy. Amplification targeted TCR beta CDR3 regions from RNA transcripts. The primer set for the first-round RT-PCR of the TCR CDR3 was HTBI. TCRdb reprocessed the multiplex PCR reads with MiXCR, giving one entry per CDR3 protein. This table has hundreds of thousands of distinct CDR3 sequences, approximately 15% appearing once. V was clipped by 5 bases and J by 4 bases; unmatched bases: 7. The length of the CDR3 is 15 residues. Germline V lookup: CDR1 SEHNR, CDR2 FQNEAQ (reference sequence).

Sequenced: blood. The chain couples TRBV7-9 to TRBJ2-2; 7 positions match TRBD2. This TCR came from a woman aged 55-75 years with Graves' ophthalmopathy. Here the CDR3 DNA reads TGTGCCAGCAGCGAACTAGGGAGGGTCACCGGGGAGCTGTTTTTT. Amino acids: CASSELGRVTGELFF.